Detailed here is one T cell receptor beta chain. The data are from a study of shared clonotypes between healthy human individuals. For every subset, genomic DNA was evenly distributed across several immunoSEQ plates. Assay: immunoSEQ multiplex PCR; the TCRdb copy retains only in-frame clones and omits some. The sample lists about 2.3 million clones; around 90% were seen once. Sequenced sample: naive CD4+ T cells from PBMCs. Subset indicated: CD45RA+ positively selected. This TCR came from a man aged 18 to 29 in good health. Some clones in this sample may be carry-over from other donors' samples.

In DNA, the CDR3 is TGTGCCAGCAGCCCGACAGATCAGGGGGGTACAGATACGCAGTATTTT. It is translated as CASSPTDQGGTDTQYF. This chain links TRBV5-6 with TRBJ2-3; D is perhaps TRBD1 (7 bases). CDR3 length equals 16 residues. Germline V gene lookup returns CDR1 SGHDT and CDR2 YYEEEE. Trimming pared 4 bases from V and 3 bases from J, leaving 18 bases between.